The rows below give T cell receptor beta chains drawn from one sample of a study of cytomegalovirus exposure and HLA in healthy donors. Method: immunoSEQ multiplex PCR; TCRdb's copy keeps in-frame clones and lacks some. The sample records more than 100,000 clones, 80% being singletons. Sequencing used PBMCs. These receptors were collected from a man aged 35 to 55 in good health and CMV-seronegative. CDR3s include the opening cysteine and the closing phenylalanine or tryptophan. D genes are given only for firm matches. Clone size, where shown, is once, few, many, or a class for clones that have expanded.

d_gene,v_gene,abundance,j_gene,CDR3nt,CDR3aa
TRBD1,TRBV6-6,few,TRBJ1-4,TGTGCCAGCAGTTACTCGAACAGGGGTTTTGAAAAACTGTTTTTT,CASSYSNRGFEKLFF
TRBD1,TRBV30,NA,TRBJ1-4,TGTGCCTGGAGCGGAGACAGGGGCACAACTAATGAAAAACTGTTTTTT,CAWSGDRGTTNEKLFF
TRBD1,TRBV29-1,NA,TRBJ2-7,TGCAGCGTGTCTAAACTCGACAGGGGGAACGAGCAGTACTTC,CSVSKLDRGNEQYF
NA,TRBV11-2,NA,TRBJ1-1,TGTGCCAGCAGTGAGTTCCGGGACACCCAACTGAACACTGAAGCTTTCTTT,CASSEFRDTQLNTEAFF
NA,TRBV2,NA,TRBJ1-2,TGTGCCATCCGAAGCGGGGGTGATGGCTACACCTTC,CAIRSGGDGYTF
TRBD1,TRBV5-1,NA,TRBJ1-2,TGCGCCAGCAGCTCCGACGCAGGGGGAAACGGTGGCTACACCTTC,CASSSDAGGNGGYTF
TRBD2,TRBV6-1,NA,TRBJ2-3,TGTGCCAGCAGTGAAGCTGAGGGGACTAGAGGCGCAGATACGCAGTATTTT,CASSEAEGTRGADTQYF
TRBD1,TRBV5-1,once,TRBJ2-7,TGCGCCAGCAGGGGGACAGCAACCTACGAGCAGTACTTC,CASRGTATYEQYF
NA,TRBV2,NA,TRBJ2-6,TGTGCCAGCAGGGGCACAGCGGGCAACGTCCTGACTTTC,CASRGTAGNVLTF
NA,TRBV28,few,TRBJ1-1,TGTGCCAGCAGTTTGGTACAGGTGAACACTGAAGCTTTCTTT,CASSLVQVNTEAFF
NA,TRBV28,NA,TRBJ2-7,TGTGCCAGCAGTACCACGGGACACTTATACGAGCAGTACTTC,CASSTTGHLYEQYF
TRBD1,TRBV30,NA,TRBJ1-3,TGTGCCTGGAGTTTCCGGGACAGGGCTGGAAACACCATATATTTT,CAWSFRDRAGNTIYF
NA,TRBV28,NA,TRBJ1-2,TGTGCCAGCAGTGCAGGGGCCTATGGCTACACCTTC,CASSAGAYGYTF
TRBD2,TRBV28,NA,TRBJ2-7,TGTGCCAGCAGTTCCCCAGCGGGAGGCACCTACGAGCAGTACTTC,CASSSPAGGTYEQYF
NA,TRBV15,NA,TRBJ1-2,TGTGCCACCAGCAAGGACAGAACGCCTGGCTATGGCTACACCTTC,CATSKDRTPGYGYTF
NA,TRBV30,few,TRBJ2-1,TGTGCCTGGAGTATACAGAGCTCCTACAATGAGCAGTTCTTC,CAWSIQSSYNEQFF